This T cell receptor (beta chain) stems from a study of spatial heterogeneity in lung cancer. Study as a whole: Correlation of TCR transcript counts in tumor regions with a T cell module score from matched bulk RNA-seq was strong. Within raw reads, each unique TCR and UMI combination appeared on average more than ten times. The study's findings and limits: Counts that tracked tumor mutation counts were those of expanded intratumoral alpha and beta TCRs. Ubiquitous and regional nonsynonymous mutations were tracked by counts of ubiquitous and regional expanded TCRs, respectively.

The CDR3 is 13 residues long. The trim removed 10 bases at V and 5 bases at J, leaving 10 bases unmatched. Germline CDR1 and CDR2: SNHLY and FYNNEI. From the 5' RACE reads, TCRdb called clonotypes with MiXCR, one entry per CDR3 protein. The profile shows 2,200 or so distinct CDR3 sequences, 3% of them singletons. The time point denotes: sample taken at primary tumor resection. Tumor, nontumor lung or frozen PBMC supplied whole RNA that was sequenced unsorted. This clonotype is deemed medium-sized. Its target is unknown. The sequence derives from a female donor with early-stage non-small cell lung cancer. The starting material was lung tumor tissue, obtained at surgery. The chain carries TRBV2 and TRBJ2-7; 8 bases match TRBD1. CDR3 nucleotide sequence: TGTGCCACCCTCCGGGACAGGACGGACGAGCAGTACTTC. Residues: CATLRDRTDEQYF.